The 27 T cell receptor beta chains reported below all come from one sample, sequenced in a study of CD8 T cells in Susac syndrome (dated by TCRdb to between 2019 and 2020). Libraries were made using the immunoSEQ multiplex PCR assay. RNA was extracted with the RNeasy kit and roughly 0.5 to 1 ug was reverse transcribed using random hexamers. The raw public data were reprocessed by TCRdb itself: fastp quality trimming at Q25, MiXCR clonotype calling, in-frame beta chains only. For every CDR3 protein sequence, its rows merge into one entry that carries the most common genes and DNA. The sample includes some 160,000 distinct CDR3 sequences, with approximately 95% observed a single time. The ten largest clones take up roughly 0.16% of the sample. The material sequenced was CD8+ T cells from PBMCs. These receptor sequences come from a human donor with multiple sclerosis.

The CDR3 is CVPSPTTNTEAFF. CDR3 bases: TGCGTACCGTCCCCAACAACGAACACTGAAGCTTTCTTT. The V gene is TRBV29-1, the J gene TRBJ1-1; no firm D call. Looked up from germline, CDR1 is SQVTM and CDR2 is ANQGSEA. The CDR3 runs to 13 residues.

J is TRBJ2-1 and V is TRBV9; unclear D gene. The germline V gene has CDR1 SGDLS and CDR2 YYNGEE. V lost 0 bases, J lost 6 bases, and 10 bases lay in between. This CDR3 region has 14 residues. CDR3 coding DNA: TGTGCCAGCAGCGTAGAGGGCCTGAGCAATGAGCAGTTCTTC. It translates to CASSVEGLSNEQFF.

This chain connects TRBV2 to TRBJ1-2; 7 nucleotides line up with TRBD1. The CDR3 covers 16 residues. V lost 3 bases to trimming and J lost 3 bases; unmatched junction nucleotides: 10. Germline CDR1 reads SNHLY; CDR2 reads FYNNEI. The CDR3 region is CASSDSVGTEDYGYTF. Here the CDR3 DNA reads TGTGCCAGCAGTGACTCCGTGGGGACAGAGGACTATGGCTACACCTTC. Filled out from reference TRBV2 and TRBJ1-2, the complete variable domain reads EPEVTQTPSHQVTQMGQEVILRCVPISNHLYFYWYRQILGQKVEFLVSFYNNEISEKSEIFDDQFSVERPDGSNFTLKIRSTKLEDSAMYFCASSDSVGTEDYGYTFGSGTRLTVV.

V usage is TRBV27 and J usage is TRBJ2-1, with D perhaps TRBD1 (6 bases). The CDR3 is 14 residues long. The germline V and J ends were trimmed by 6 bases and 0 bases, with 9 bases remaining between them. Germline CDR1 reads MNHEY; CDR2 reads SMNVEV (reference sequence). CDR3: CASRGQRSYNEQFF. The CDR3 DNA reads TGTGCCAGCAGAGGACAGCGCTCCTACAATGAGCAGTTCTTC.

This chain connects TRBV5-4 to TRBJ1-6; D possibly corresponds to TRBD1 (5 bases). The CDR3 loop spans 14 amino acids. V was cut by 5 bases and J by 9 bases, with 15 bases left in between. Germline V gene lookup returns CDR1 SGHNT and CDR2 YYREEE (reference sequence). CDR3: CASSLRARGSPLHF. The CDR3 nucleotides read TGTGCCAGCAGTCTCAGGGCCCGGGGTTCACCCCTCCACTTT. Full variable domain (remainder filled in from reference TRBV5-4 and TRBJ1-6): ETGVTQSPTHLIKTRGQQVTLRCSSQSGHNTVSWYQQALGQGPQFIFQYYREEENGRGNFPPRFSGLQFPNYSSELNVNALELDDSALYLCASSLRARGSPLHFGNGTRLTVT.

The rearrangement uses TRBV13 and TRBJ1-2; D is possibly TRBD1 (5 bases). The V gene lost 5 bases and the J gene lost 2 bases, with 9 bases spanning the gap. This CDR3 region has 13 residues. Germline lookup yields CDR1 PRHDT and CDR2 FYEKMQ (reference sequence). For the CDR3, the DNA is TGTGCCAGCAGCCAGGAGGGGAACTATGGCTACACCTTC. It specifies CASSQEGNYGYTF.

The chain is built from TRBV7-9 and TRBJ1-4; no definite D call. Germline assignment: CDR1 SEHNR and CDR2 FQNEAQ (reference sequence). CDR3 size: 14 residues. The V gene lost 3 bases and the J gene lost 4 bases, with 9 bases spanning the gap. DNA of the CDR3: TGTGCCAGCAGCTTCCATCGGGATAATGAAAAACTGTTTTTT. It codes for CASSFHRDNEKLFF. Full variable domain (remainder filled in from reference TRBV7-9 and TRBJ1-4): DTGVSQNPRHKITKRGQNVTFRCDPISEHNRLYWYRQTLGQGPEFLTYFQNEAQLEKSRLLSDRFSAERPKGSFSTLEIQRTEQGDSAMYLCASSFHRDNEKLFFGSGTQLSVL.

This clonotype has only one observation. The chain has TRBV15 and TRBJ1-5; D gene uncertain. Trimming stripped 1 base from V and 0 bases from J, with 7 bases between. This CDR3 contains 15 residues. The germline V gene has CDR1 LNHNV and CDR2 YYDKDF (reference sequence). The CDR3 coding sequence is TGTGCCACCAGCAGAGTTTTTGTTAGCAATCAGCCCCAGCATTTT. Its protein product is CATSRVFVSNQPQHF.

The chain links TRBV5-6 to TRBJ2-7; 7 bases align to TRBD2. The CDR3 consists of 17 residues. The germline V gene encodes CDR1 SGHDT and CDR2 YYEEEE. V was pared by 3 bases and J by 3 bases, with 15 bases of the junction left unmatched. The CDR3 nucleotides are TGTGCCAGCAGCTCCACCCGGGCGGGGGACCCCCGCTACGAGCAGTACTTC. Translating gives CASSSTRAGDPRYEQYF.

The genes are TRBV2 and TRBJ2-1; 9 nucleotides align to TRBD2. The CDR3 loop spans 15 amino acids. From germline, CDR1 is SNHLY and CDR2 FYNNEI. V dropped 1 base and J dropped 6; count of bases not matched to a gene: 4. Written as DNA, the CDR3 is TGTGCCAGCAGTGAAGTAGCGGGAGAAGTCAATGAGCAGTTCTTC. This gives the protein CASSEVAGEVNEQFF.

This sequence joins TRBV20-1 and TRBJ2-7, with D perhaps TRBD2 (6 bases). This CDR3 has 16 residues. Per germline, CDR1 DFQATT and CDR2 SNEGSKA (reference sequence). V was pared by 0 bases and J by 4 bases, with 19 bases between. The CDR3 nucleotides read TGCAGTGCTAGAGATATGAGGGAGGCCTCACCTTACGAGCAGTACTTC. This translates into CSARDMREASPYEQYF.

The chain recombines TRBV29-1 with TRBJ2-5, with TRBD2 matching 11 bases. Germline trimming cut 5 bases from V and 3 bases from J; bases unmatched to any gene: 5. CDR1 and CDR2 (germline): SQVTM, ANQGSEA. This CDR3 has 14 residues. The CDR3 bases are TGCAGCGTTATCCCGGGACTAGCGGAAGAGACCCAGTACTTC. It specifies CSVIPGLAEETQYF.

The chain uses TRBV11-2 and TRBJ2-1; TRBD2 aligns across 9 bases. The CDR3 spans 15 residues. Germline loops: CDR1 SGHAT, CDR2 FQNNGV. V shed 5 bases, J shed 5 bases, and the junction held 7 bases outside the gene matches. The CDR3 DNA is TGTGCCAGCAGCCCCGGGACTAGCCTCCACAATGAGCAGTTCTTC. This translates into CASSPGTSLHNEQFF.

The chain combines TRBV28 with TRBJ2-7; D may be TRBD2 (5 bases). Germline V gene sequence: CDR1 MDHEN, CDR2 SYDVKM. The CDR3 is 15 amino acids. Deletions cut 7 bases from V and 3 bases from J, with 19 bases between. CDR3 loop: CASITARGENYEQYF. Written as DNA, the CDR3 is TGTGCCAGCATTACCGCACGGGGTGAGAACTACGAGCAGTACTTC.

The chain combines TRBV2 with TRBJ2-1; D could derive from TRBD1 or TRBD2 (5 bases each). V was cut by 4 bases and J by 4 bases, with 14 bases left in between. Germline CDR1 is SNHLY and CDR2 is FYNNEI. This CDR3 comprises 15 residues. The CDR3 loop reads CASSVGLALYNEQFF. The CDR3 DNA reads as TGTGCCAGCAGTGTGGGGCTAGCCTTGTACAATGAGCAGTTCTTC.

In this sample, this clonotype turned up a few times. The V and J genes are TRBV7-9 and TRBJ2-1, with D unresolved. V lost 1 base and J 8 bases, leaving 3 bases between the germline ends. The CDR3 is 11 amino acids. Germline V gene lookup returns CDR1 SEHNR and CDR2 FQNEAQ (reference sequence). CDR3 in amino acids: CASSLEDEQFF. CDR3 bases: TGTGCCAGCAGCTTAGAGGATGAGCAGTTCTTC.

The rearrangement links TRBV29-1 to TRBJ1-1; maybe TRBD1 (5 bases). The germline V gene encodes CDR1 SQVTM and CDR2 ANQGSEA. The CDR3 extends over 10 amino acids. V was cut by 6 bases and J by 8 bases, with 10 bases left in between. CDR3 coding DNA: TGCAGCGTAACAGGCTCAGAAGCTTTCTTT. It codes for CSVTGSEAFF.

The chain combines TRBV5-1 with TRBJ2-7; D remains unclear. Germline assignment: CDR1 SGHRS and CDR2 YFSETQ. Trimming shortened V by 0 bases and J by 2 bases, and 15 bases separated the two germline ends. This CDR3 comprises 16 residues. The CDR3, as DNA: TGCGCCAGCAGCTTGGGGGATCAGGATCTTGCCTACGAGCAGTACTTC. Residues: CASSLGDQDLAYEQYF.

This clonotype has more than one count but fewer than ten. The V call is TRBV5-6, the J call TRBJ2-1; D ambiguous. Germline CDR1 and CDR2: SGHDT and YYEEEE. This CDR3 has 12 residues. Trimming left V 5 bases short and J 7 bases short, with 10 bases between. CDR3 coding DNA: TGTGCCAGCAGTCACATCGGGAATGAGCAGTTCTTC. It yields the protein CASSHIGNEQFF.

In nucleotides, the CDR3 is TGTGCCAGTAGTCTGACAAAGAACACTGAAGCTTTCTTT. Its protein is CASSLTKNTEAFF. This chain joins TRBV19 and TRBJ1-1; D gene ambiguous. The CDR3 has 13 amino acids. V was trimmed by 5 bases and J by 1 base, leaving 8 bases between them. The germline CDR1 and CDR2 sequences are LNHDA and SQIVND (reference sequence).

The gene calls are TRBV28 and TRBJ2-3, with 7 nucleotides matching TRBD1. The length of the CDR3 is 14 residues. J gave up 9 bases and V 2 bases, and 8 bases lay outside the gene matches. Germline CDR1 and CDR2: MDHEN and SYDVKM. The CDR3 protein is CASSLPDRALTQYF. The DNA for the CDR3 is TGTGCCAGCAGTTTACCAGACAGGGCTTTAACGCAGTATTTT.

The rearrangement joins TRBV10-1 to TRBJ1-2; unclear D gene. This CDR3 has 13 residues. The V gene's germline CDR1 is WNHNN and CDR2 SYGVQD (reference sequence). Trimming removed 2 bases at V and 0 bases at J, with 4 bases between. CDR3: CASSETANYGYTF. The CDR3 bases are TGCGCCAGCAGTGAGACAGCTAACTATGGCTACACCTTC.

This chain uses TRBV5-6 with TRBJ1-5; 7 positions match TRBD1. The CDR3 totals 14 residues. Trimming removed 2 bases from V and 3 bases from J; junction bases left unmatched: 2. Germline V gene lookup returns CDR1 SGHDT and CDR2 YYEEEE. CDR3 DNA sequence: TGTGCCAGCAGCTTCGGGACAGACAATCAGCCCCAGCATTTT. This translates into CASSFGTDNQPQHF. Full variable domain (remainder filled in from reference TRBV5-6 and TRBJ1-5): DAGVTQSPTHLIKTRGQQVTLRCSPKSGHDTVSWYQQALGQGPQFIFQYYEEEERQRGNFPDRFSGHQFPNYSSELNVNALLLGDSALYLCASSFGTDNQPQHFGDGTRLSIL.

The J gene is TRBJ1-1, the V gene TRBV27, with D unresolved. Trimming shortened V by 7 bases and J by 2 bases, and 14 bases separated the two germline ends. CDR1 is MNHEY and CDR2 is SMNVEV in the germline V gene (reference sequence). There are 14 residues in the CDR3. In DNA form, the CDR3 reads TGTGCCAGCAAAGTCGGCAGCATCAACACTGAAGCTTTCTTT. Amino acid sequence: CASKVGSINTEAFF.

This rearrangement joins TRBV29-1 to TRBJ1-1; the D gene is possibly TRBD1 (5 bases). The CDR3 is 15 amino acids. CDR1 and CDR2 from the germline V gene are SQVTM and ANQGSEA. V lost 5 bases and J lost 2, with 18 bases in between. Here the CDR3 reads CSVLTVGSSNTEAFF. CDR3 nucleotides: TGCAGCGTTTTGACAGTTGGAAGTAGTAACACTGAAGCTTTCTTT.

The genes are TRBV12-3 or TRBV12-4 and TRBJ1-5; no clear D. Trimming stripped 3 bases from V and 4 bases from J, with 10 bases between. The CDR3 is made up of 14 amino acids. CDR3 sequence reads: CASSFRVLNQPQHF. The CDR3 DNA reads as TGTGCCAGCAGTTTCCGGGTCTTGAATCAGCCCCAGCATTTT.

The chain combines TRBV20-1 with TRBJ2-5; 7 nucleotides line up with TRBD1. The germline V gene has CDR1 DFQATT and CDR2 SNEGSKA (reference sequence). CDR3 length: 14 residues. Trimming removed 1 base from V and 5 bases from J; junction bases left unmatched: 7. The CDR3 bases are TGCAGTGCTAGAGTATTTGACAGGGTTGAGACCCAGTACTTC. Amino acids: CSARVFDRVETQYF.